This is a list of T cell receptor beta chains from one sample in a study of CD8+CD57+ T cells in acquired aplastic anemia. TCRdb ran MiXCR on the reads and lists one entry per CDR3 protein. The sample includes around 180,000 distinct CDR3 sequences, around half of them seen just once. Sequences were obtained from sorted CD4+, CD8+, or CD8+CD57+ T cells (not recorded which) from PBMCs. These receptor sequences come from a human donor with aplastic anemia. Each CDR3 is given with its conserved first and last residue. Clone size, where shown, is once, few, many, or a class for clones that have expanded.

TRBV5-1	.	TRBJ2-3	CASSLVGLAGETQYF
TRBV20-1	.	TRBJ2-1	CSAISGASSYNEQFF
TRBV7-9	many	TRBJ1-2	CASSPEGDYGYTF
TRBV4-3	.	TRBJ2-7	CASSPGGRTEQYF
TRBV20-1	.	TRBJ2-7	CSATKPPTSGSLHEQYF
TRBV19	.	TRBJ2-7	CASRRASGGSYEQYF
TRBV10-3	.	TRBJ1-2	CAIGGLVYGYTF
TRBV11-2	few	TRBJ2-1	CASSLLGAGVSYNEQFF
TRBV12-3/TRBV12-4	many	TRBJ1-3	CASSPRWPPSSGNTIYF
TRBV15	.	TRBJ2-5	CATSKEAGGGDQETQYF
TRBV7-3	.	TRBJ2-3	CASSLDGVTDTQYF
TRBV7-8	few	TRBJ2-7	CASRSTGTGGDEQYF
TRBV7-8	.	TRBJ1-5	CASSLRRSIDQHF
TRBV7-8	many	TRBJ2-2	CASSLGRADPRELFF
TRBV19	once	TRBJ2-6	CASSIGGGIPSGANVLTF
TRBV20-1	.	TRBJ1-2	CSAKTGSNYGYTF
TRBV13	.	TRBJ2-7	CASSHRLKTEAGAEQYF
TRBV20-1	.	TRBJ2-3	CSALDGRLDTQYF
TRBV15	many	TRBJ2-1	CATSRDRWGNEQFF
TRBV5-1	many	TRBJ2-7	CASSSKGGTYEQYF
TRBV24-1	.	TRBJ2-7	CATSDPSDREGIEQYF
TRBV6-4	.	TRBJ1-1	CASSHITGTGEAFF
TRBV20-1	few	TRBJ2-5	CSALREWDRETQYF
TRBV2	.	TRBJ2-1	CASRAGTSGNNKQFF
TRBV10-2	.	TRBJ2-7	CASSERSSYEQYF
TRBV2	.	TRBJ2-5	CASSELGSWIETQYF
TRBV9	.	TRBJ2-1	CASSVLSGLAGAESYNEQFF
TRBV20-1	.	TRBJ2-7	CSARDFGTEVHEQYF
TRBV7-2	.	TRBJ1-6	CASSLLRDNGSPLHF
TRBV7-2	medium-sized	TRBJ2-5	CASSLQQETQYF
TRBV6-1	many	TRBJ2-1	CASSTSGAHFYNEQFF
TRBV11-2	.	TRBJ2-1	CASSSRQGAMDQQFF
TRBV20-1	.	TRBJ2-7	CSASGGAPHEQYF
TRBV20-1	.	TRBJ1-4	CSARPGQGRGSREKLFF
TRBV6-6	many	TRBJ1-4	CASSYNKREKLFF
TRBV2	many	TRBJ2-1	CASRVLGSSYNEQFF
TRBV20-1	.	TRBJ2-7	CSAEGGTYEQYF
TRBV10-3	many	TRBJ2-1	CAISPRPGQGAGEQFF
TRBV7-4	few	TRBJ2-7	CASSLGQGREQYF
TRBV15	.	TRBJ2-3	CATSRVGPTGRMWTDTQYF
TRBV7-2	many	TRBJ2-5	CASSLAGGWGVETQYF
TRBV4-1	many	TRBJ2-2	CASSHPLGELFF
TRBV20-1	many	TRBJ2-7	CSAVGLPPSEQYF
TRBV25-1	.	TRBJ1-2	CASSGIGQGYGYTF
TRBV12-3/TRBV12-4	many	TRBJ1-1	CASSLMGATEAFF
TRBV6-1	many	TRBJ2-5	CASSEGDGAIQETQYF
TRBV10-3	.	TRBJ1-2	CASTMGDTSYGYTF
TRBV18	few	TRBJ2-7	CASSPLGTYEQYF
TRBV14	.	TRBJ2-5	CASSPGLSETQYF
TRBV20-1	.	TRBJ2-2	CSARPFSGELFF
TRBV24-1	many	TRBJ2-1	CATSGGKGGPSYNEQFF
TRBV7-9	many	TRBJ2-7	CASSPSDLGPNYEQYF
TRBV29-1	.	TRBJ1-2	CSVGGTGFGGYTF
TRBV24-1	many	TRBJ2-7	CATSDSGTDTTWQYF
TRBV29-1	.	TRBJ2-7	CSVETSGRSYEQYF
TRBV10-2	.	TRBJ2-1	CASVELAGVGVGEQFF
TRBV18	.	TRBJ1-6	CASSPSTGGRNSPLHF
TRBV30	many	TRBJ2-7	CAWSRTGEQYF
TRBV7-8	once	TRBJ2-5	CASSLRRTGVETQYF